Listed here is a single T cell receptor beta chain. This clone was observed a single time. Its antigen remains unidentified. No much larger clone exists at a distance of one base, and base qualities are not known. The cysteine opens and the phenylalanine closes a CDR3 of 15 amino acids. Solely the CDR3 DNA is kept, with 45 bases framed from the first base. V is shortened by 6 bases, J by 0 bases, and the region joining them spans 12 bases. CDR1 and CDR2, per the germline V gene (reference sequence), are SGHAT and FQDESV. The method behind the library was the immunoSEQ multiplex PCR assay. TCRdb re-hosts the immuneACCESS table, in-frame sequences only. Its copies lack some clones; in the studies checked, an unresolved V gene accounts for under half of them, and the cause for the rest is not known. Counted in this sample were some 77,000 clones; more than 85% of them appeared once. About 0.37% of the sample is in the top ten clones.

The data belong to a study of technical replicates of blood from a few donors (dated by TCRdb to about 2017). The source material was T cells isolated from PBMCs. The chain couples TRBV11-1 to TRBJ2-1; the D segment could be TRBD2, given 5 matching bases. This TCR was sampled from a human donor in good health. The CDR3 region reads CASRQSGNSYNEQFF. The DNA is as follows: TGTGCCAGCAGACAGAGCGGCAACTCCTACAATGAGCAGTTCTTC.